This is a list of T cell receptor beta chains from one sample in a study of beta chain features in type 1 diabetes. Measured with immunoSEQ multiplex PCR; TCRdb has only the in-frame clones, and not every one. This table holds approximately 120,000 clones, under 40% found once. Sequencing was carried out using stem cell memory CD4+ T cells from blood. The source of these receptors is a woman under 30 in good health. CDR3s include the opening cysteine and the closing phenylalanine or tryptophan. D genes are given only for firm matches. Size is stated for part of the rows, as once, few or many counts, or as a class when the clone is expanded.

>TRBV5-4|TRBJ1-1|14|.|.
TGTGCCAGCAGCTTCGGGGGGAGGGCCACTGAAGCTTTCTTT
CASSFGGRATEAFF
>TRBV4-1|TRBJ2-3|16|.|few
TGCGCCAGCAGCCCCCACCTGGGGCCACCGCCAGATACGCAGTATTTT
CASSPHLGPPPDTQYF
>TRBV29-1|TRBJ2-3|13|.|.
TGCAGCGTCCTGATTAGCGGCACAGATACGCAGTATTTT
CSVLISGTDTQYF
>TRBV28|TRBJ1-2|12|TRBD1|few
TGTGCCAGCAGCGCACCAGGGGGTGGCTACACCTTC
CASSAPGGGYTF
>TRBV6-6|TRBJ1-5|14|.|.
TGTGCCAGCAGTTACCCCCAGTCCGATCAGCCCCAGCATTTT
CASSYPQSDQPQHF
>TRBV10-3|TRBJ1-5|16|TRBD1|.
TGTGCCACCCACGGGGGACCGGGACAGGGTATTCAGCCCCAGCATTTT
CATHGGPGQGIQPQHF
>TRBV19|TRBJ2-1|15|TRBD2|few
TGTGCCAGTAGGAAGCGGGGTAAATCCTACAATGAGCAGTTCTTC
CASRKRGKSYNEQFF
>TRBV5-1|TRBJ2-2|13|.|.
TGCGCCAGCAGCATCTCTAACACCGGGGAGCTGTTTTTT
CASSISNTGELFF
>TRBV7-8|TRBJ2-1|14|.|.
TGTGCCAGCAGCTTCTACCGACAGGACAATGAGCAGTTCTTC
CASSFYRQDNEQFF
>TRBV5-6|TRBJ2-7|17|.|.
TGTGCCAGCATTGGAGGGACCAGAGCGGGACACTCCTACGAGCAGTACTTC
CASIGGTRAGHSYEQYF
>TRBV27|TRBJ1-3|22|.|.
TGTGCCAGCAGTCGTCTCGTTCAACCGGGACTCAGCAAGGCGTCCTCTGGAAACACCATATATTTT
CASSRLVQPGLSKASSGNTIYF
>TRBV28|TRBJ2-1|16|.|.
TGTGCCAGCAGCCGTATAGCACAGGGTTACTACAATGAGCAGTTCTTC
CASSRIAQGYYNEQFF
>TRBV27|TRBJ2-7|14|.|once
TGTGCCAGCAGTTTGGGGGCAGGGTCCTACGAGCAGTACTTC
CASSLGAGSYEQYF
>TRBV2|TRBJ2-7|16|TRBD1|few
TGTGCCAGCAGACCATTATTTTCAGGGGGCGACGACGAGCAGTACTTC
CASRPLFSGGDDEQYF
>TRBV6-5|TRBJ1-1|12|TRBD1|.
TGTGCCAGCAGCCTTGACAGGGCAGAAGCTTTCTTT
CASSLDRAEAFF
>TRBV25-1|TRBJ1-2|14|.|few
TGTGCCAGCAGTGAATATACTCTTAACTATGGCTACACCTTC
CASSEYTLNYGYTF
>TRBV19|TRBJ1-2|14|TRBD1|.
TGTGCCAGTAGTCCGGTGGGACAGGGCCCCGGCTACACCTTC
CASSPVGQGPGYTF
>TRBV7-2|TRBJ1-5|16|TRBD1|.
TGTGCCAGCAGCTTAGCAGGGACAGGGGGCAATCAGCCCCAGCATTTT
CASSLAGTGGNQPQHF
>TRBV18|TRBJ2-7|13|TRBD1|.
TGTGCCAGCAGGGGGCCGAGCTCCTACGAGCAGTACTTC
CASRGPSSYEQYF
>TRBV28|TRBJ2-7|12|.|.
TGTGCCAGCAGTTCCGGGGTGGACGAGCAGTACTTC
CASSSGVDEQYF
>TRBV28|TRBJ2-3|15|TRBD2|.
TGTGCCAGCACGGGAACCGGGAGGTCTAGAGATACGCAGTATTTT
CASTGTGRSRDTQYF
>TRBV7-2|TRBJ2-5|18|TRBD2|.
TGTGCCAGCAGCTTGGTTAAGATTAGCGGGAGGGTCCAAGAGACCCAGTACTTC
CASSLVKISGRVQETQYF
>TRBV5-6|TRBJ1-5|14|.|few
TGTGCCAGCAGCTCAACAGGGCGCGCCCAGCCCCAGCATTTT
CASSSTGRAQPQHF
>TRBV18|TRBJ2-3|17|.|.
TGTGCCAGCTCACCACGGGGACTTGGTGGTAGGACAGATACGCAGTATTTT
CASSPRGLGGRTDTQYF
>TRBV4-2|TRBJ2-1|13|.|few
TGTGCCAGCAGCCAGACTCCGTACAATGAGCAGTTCTTC
CASSQTPYNEQFF
>TRBV2|TRBJ1-1|13|.|few
TGTGCCAGCAAGCACAGGGAGTTTCCTGAAGCTTTCTTT
CASKHREFPEAFF
>TRBV5-1|TRBJ2-7|17|TRBD1|few
TGCGCCAGCAGCTTGTTAGTTGGGACAGGAAGCTCCTACGAGCAGTACTTC
CASSLLVGTGSSYEQYF
>TRBV28|TRBJ1-3|16|TRBD1|.
TGTGCCAGCAGCCCTCCACGGGACAGCTTCCGAAACACCATATATTTT
CASSPPRDSFRNTIYF
>TRBV7-2|TRBJ1-1|14|.|few
TGTGCCAGCAGCTCCCTCGGGGGGTTCACTGAAGCTTTCTTT
CASSSLGGFTEAFF
>TRBV5-1|TRBJ2-2|15|TRBD1|.
TGCGCCAGCCGCCCCCTTGGACAGGGCACCGGGGAGCTGTTTTTT
CASRPLGQGTGELFF
>TRBV7-9|TRBJ1-1|16|.|.
TGTGCCAGCAGCTCCCCGGCCCAGACAGGGAACACTGAAGCTTTCTTT
CASSSPAQTGNTEAFF
>TRBV2|TRBJ1-5|19|TRBD1|.
TGTGCCAGCGGCAGAGTAGGAATAGGGGACAGGGGTTTCAATCAGCCCCAGCATTTT
CASGRVGIGDRGFNQPQHF
>TRBV28|TRBJ2-7|12|.|few
TGTGCCAGCAGTTTACTCTCCTACGAGCAGTACTTC
CASSLLSYEQYF
>TRBV2|TRBJ2-1|16|TRBD2|few
TGTGCCAGCAGTGGCTCCCCCCGAGCGGGGTACAATGAGCAGTTCTTC
CASSGSPRAGYNEQFF
>TRBV5-4|TRBJ2-1|17|TRBD2|few
TGTGCCAGCAGCAAAACCGGGACTAGCGGGGGCCACAATGAGCAGTTCTTC
CASSKTGTSGGHNEQFF
>TRBV7-2|TRBJ2-1|17|TRBD2|.
TGTGCCAGCAGCCCGGGGAGTGGCGGACTAGCGAGACATGAGCAGTTCTTC
CASSPGSGGLARHEQFF
>TRBV29-1|TRBJ2-1|17|TRBD2|once
TGCAGCGTTTGGGGGGGGGCGACTAGCGGGATCTACAATGAGCAGTTCTTC
CSVWGGATSGIYNEQFF
>TRBV18|TRBJ2-3|14|.|few
TGTGCCAGCTCACCACCCAACCGTCGGGATACGCAGTATTTT
CASSPPNRRDTQYF
>TRBV28|TRBJ2-7|12|TRBD1|.
TGTGCCTGGGGGCAGGGGGTTTACGAGCAGTACTTC
CAWGQGVYEQYF
>TRBV7-9|TRBJ2-7|16|TRBD1|few
TGTGCCAGCAGCTTAGCTCCCGGACAGGGTTCCTACGAGCAGTACTTC
CASSLAPGQGSYEQYF
>TRBV6-6|TRBJ1-2|12|.|few
TGTGCCAGCACCCCAAGGGGAAGTGGCTACACCTTC
CASTPRGSGYTF
>TRBV28|TRBJ2-2|15|.|few
TGTGCCAGCAGTTTTGTGAGGGCGGATACCGGGGAGCTGTTTTTT
CASSFVRADTGELFF
>TRBV29-1|TRBJ2-1|13|.|.
TGCAGCGTTGGGAGGGCAGGGATCGGGGAGCAGTTCTTC
CSVGRAGIGEQFF
>TRBV7-2|TRBJ2-7|13|TRBD1|.
TGTGCCAGCAGTTTCGGGACAGTCTACGAGCAGTACTTC
CASSFGTVYEQYF
>TRBV7-2|TRBJ1-5|17|TRBD1|.
TGTGCCAGCAGCCCCGGTTGGACAGGCCTAAGCAATCAGCCCCAGCATTTT
CASSPGWTGLSNQPQHF
>TRBV13|TRBJ2-3|16|TRBD2|.
TGTGCCAGCAGCCAAGCACTAGCGGCCTTCACAGATACGCAGTATTTT
CASSQALAAFTDTQYF
>TRBV2|TRBJ1-1|11|.|.
TGTGCCAGCCGCAGGGGTTTCGAAGCTTTCTTT
CASRRGFEAFF
>TRBV7-3|TRBJ2-1|16|.|.
TGTGCCAGCAGCCCAGGGCTGGTTTCGAGGTACAATGAGCAGTTCTTC
CASSPGLVSRYNEQFF
>TRBV11-1|TRBJ2-7|15|TRBD2|few
TGTGCCAGCAGTATCGATACTAGCGGACCCTACGAGCAGTACTTC
CASSIDTSGPYEQYF